A selection of T cell receptor beta chains follows, all from one sample in a study of blood T cell repertoires in COVID-19. TCRdb's copy holds only in-frame clones and misses some; the assay was immunoSEQ multiplex PCR. The sample includes about 480,000 clones, approximately 90% of them seen just once. The source material was peripheral blood. Receptors were obtained from a young woman with acute or convalescent COVID-19. The CDR3 runs from the conserved cysteine through the conserved F or W. Fields, in order: clone size, D gene, J gene, V gene, CDR3 length, CDR3 DNA, CDR3 protein. D genes are given only for firm matches. Only part of the rows carry a size: once, few, many, or a class if the clone is expanded.

. | TRBD2 | TRBJ2-1 | TRBV7-3 | 16 | TGTGCCAGCAGCTTAACGGCGACTAGCGTTTCCAATGAGCAGTTCTTC | CASSLTATSVSNEQFF
. | . | TRBJ1-1 | TRBV6-1 | 18 | TGTGCCAGCAGTGAAATAAGAGGAGGGAACCGAGGGAACACTGAAGCTTTCTTT | CASSEIRGGNRGNTEAFF
. | . | TRBJ1-2 | TRBV12-3/TRBV12-4 | 13 | TGTGCCAGCAGTTTAGTACGGAACTATGGCTACACCTTC | CASSLVRNYGYTF
once | TRBD2 | TRBJ2-3 | TRBV24-1 | 17 | TGTGCCACCAGTGACCGAAGGACTAGCGGGGGGGCGGGTACGCAGTATTTT | CATSDRRTSGGAGTQYF
. | TRBD2 | TRBJ2-3 | TRBV7-7 | 15 | TGTGCCAGCAGCGTTACTAGCGGTTCCACAGATACGCAGTATTTT | CASSVTSGSTDTQYF
. | . | TRBJ2-5 | TRBV27 | 13 | TGTGCCAGCAGGAACAGGGTCCGGGCGACCCAGTACTTC | CASRNRVRATQYF
once | . | TRBJ2-7 | TRBV28 | 12 | TGTGCCAGCAGTTTTTCGTCCTACGAGCAGTACTTC | CASSFSSYEQYF
. | TRBD2 | TRBJ2-3 | TRBV28 | 19 | TGTGCCAGCAGTTCAGAAACGGGACTAGCGGGGGGTAGCACAGATACGCAGTATTTT | CASSSETGLAGGSTDTQYF
few | . | TRBJ1-6 | TRBV30 | 13 | TGTGCCTGGACTTTCAGGGATAATTCACCCCTCCACTTT | CAWTFRDNSPLHF
. | . | TRBJ2-3 | TRBV11-3 | 13 | TGTGCCAGCAGCCGGAGGGTGTCAGATACGCAGTATTTT | CASSRRVSDTQYF
. | . | TRBJ2-6 | TRBV13 | 12 | TGTGTAGGGGCATCTGGGGCCAACGTCCTGACTTTC | CVGASGANVLTF
. | TRBD1 | TRBJ1-2 | TRBV11-2 | 15 | TGTGCCAGCAGCTGGGAGACAGGGCCCCTATATGGCTACACCTTC | CASSWETGPLYGYTF
. | . | TRBJ2-6 | TRBV21-1 | 17 | TGTGCCAGCAGCAGCAGGGGGCGCTTGAGTGGGGCCAACGTCCTGACTTTC | CASSSRGRLSGANVLTF
. | TRBD1 | TRBJ1-2 | TRBV6-5 | 14 | TGTGCCAGCAGCGGGACAGGGGGTTTCTGGGGCTACACCTTC | CASSGTGGFWGYTF
. | . | TRBJ2-2 | TRBV6-5 | 16 | TGTGCCAGCAGTTACGGTGGGAGTAGGAGTAATCGGGAGCTGTTTTTT | CASSYGGSRSNRELFF
. | TRBD1 | TRBJ2-4 | TRBV7-8 | 16 | TGTGCCAGCAGCCCGTGGACAGGGGATACCAAAAACATTCAGTACTTC | CASSPWTGDTKNIQYF
. | . | TRBJ2-1 | TRBV7-9 | 14 | TGTGCCAGCAGCCTCTCGGCTAGGTACAATGAGCAGTTCTTC | CASSLSARYNEQFF
. | . | TRBJ1-1 | TRBV5-4 | 13 | TGTGCCAGCAGCTCAGAAATGAACACTGAAGCTTTCTTT | CASSSEMNTEAFF
. | . | TRBJ1-1 | TRBV6-6 | 12 | TGTGCCAGCAGTTACTCGAGTAGTGAAGCTTTCTTT | CASSYSSSEAFF
. | . | TRBJ2-2 | TRBV9 | 15 | TGTGCCAGCAGCGTACTGACGGGGAACACCGGGGAGCTGTTTTTT | CASSVLTGNTGELFF
once | . | TRBJ2-3 | TRBV10-2 | 16 | TGCGCCAGCAGACAAGAACCCGGGACAATCACAGATACGCAGTATTTT | CASRQEPGTITDTQYF
. | . | TRBJ1-2 | TRBV5-5 | 14 | TGTGCCAGCAGCGCCCGACAGGAAAACTATGGCTACACCTTC | CASSARQENYGYTF
. | TRBD1 | TRBJ1-5 | TRBV27 | 15 | TGTGCCAGCAGTATATCAACAGGGGGCAATCAGCCCCAGCATTTT | CASSISTGGNQPQHF
. | . | TRBJ1-1 | TRBV30 | 13 | TGTGCCTGGATCACCGGGAGGGCCTCTTGGGCTTTCTTT | CAWITGRASWAFF
. | TRBD2 | TRBJ2-2 | TRBV9 | 14 | TGTGCCAGCCGAAGGGAGGGAGGCACCGGGGAGCTGTTTTTT | CASRREGGTGELFF
. | TRBD1 | TRBJ1-2 | TRBV19 | 15 | TGTGCCAGTAGTACCGGGACAGGGTTTTTGGAGGGCTACACCTTC | CASSTGTGFLEGYTF
. | . | TRBJ1-1 | TRBV10-2 | 15 | TGCGCCAGCAGTGAGTTTATGGCTTCGAACACTGAAGCTTTCTTT | CASSEFMASNTEAFF
. | TRBD1 | TRBJ2-5 | TRBV10-1 | 14 | TGCGCCAGCAGTAATGGACAGGGAGAAGAGACCCAGTACTTC | CASSNGQGEETQYF
. | . | TRBJ2-3 | TRBV7-3 | 15 | TGTGCCAGCAGCCGCGGCGGGTCGTACACAGATACGCAGTATTTT | CASSRGGSYTDTQYF
. | . | TRBJ1-2 | TRBV6-5 | 14 | TGTGCCAGCAGTACCCTCCAGACTTTTTATGGCTACACCTTC | CASSTLQTFYGYTF
. | TRBD2 | TRBJ2-5 | TRBV19 | 15 | TGTGCCAGTAGTATCAGCGGGGGGGTTTATGAGACCCAGTACTTC | CASSISGGVYETQYF
. | TRBD2 | TRBJ2-3 | TRBV2 | 12 | TGTGCCAGCAACGGGGGGGTGGATACGCAGTATTTT | CASNGGVDTQYF
. | TRBD1 | TRBJ2-7 | TRBV2 | 14 | TGTGCCAGCAGTGGACAGGGTGGAAACTACGAGCAGTACTTC | CASSGQGGNYEQYF
. | . | TRBJ2-7 | TRBV5-1 | 15 | TGCGCCAGCAGTCCGTTTGGGGGGTTCGGCCACGAGCAGTACTTC | CASSPFGGFGHEQYF
. | TRBD1 | TRBJ1-4 | TRBV5-6 | 14 | TGTGCCAGCAGCTTAGGGGGCGGTAATGAAAAACTGTTTTTT | CASSLGGGNEKLFF
few | . | TRBJ2-3 | TRBV28 | 18 | TGTGCCAGCAGTCCATCCACCCGCGGACAGACCCTCACAGATACGCAGTATTTT | CASSPSTRGQTLTDTQYF
once | TRBD1 | TRBJ1-1 | TRBV4-1 | 19 | TGCGCCAGCAGCCAAGGATTCGTAAAGACAGGGGGTTCGGGCACTGAAGCTTTCTTT | CASSQGFVKTGGSGTEAFF
. | TRBD1 | TRBJ1-2 | TRBV19 | 12 | TGTGCCAGTAGGACAGGGAACTATGGCTACACCTTC | CASRTGNYGYTF
. | TRBD2 | TRBJ2-5 | TRBV4-2 | 19 | TGTGCCAGCAGCCAAGATCTCCTAGCGGGGGGGCACACTTGGGAGACCCAGTACTTC | CASSQDLLAGGHTWETQYF
. | . | TRBJ1-6 | TRBV28 | 16 | TGTGCCAGCAGTTCCCTAGACAGAGCCTATAATTCACCCCTCCACTTT | CASSSLDRAYNSPLHF
. | TRBD2 | TRBJ2-2 | TRBV5-4 | 16 | TGTGCCAGCAGCTTTTGGCGGGGGGCCTACACCGGGGAGCTGTTTTTT | CASSFWRGAYTGELFF
. | . | TRBJ2-6 | TRBV18 | 16 | TGTGCCAGCTCACCAATGCGGTTATCTGGGGCCAACGTCCTGACTTTC | CASSPMRLSGANVLTF
. | . | TRBJ1-1 | TRBV29-1 | 18 | TGCAGCGTTGGGTTTCGAACTTTTACAGGAGCCCTGAACACTGAAGCTTTCTTT | CSVGFRTFTGALNTEAFF
. | . | TRBJ2-3 | TRBV12-3/TRBV12-4 | 13 | TGTGCCAGCAGTTTTCTGGGGGCGGATACGCAGTATTTT | CASSFLGADTQYF
. | . | TRBJ2-5 | TRBV3-1/TRBV3-2 | 14 | TGTGCCAGCAGCCCTCTTACACCCAAAGAGACCCAGTACTTC | CASSPLTPKETQYF
. | TRBD1 | TRBJ1-1 | TRBV12-3/TRBV12-4 | 13 | TGTGCCAGCAGTCAAGGGGGCGCGACTGAAGCTTTCTTT | CASSQGGATEAFF
. | . | TRBJ2-5 | TRBV29-1 | 14 | TGCAGCGTTGAAGATCCCAGGGTGGGGGAGACCCAGTACTTC | CSVEDPRVGETQYF
. | . | TRBJ2-1 | TRBV5-1 | 19 | TGCGCCAGCAGCTTGGCTCTCTCTCGAGCGCTAAACTCCTACAATGAGCAGTTCTTC | CASSLALSRALNSYNEQFF
once | TRBD2 | TRBJ2-3 | TRBV18 | 16 | TGTGCCAGCTCACCAACCGGGACTAGCGGGCCAGATACGCAGTATTTT | CASSPTGTSGPDTQYF
once | . | TRBJ2-7 | TRBV10-3 | 11 | TGTGCCACTCAACAGGGTGGCGAGCAGTACTTC | CATQQGGEQYF
. | . | TRBJ1-4 | TRBV4-2 | 15 | TGTGCCAGCAGCCAAGAGGGACTAACGGGGGAAAAACTGTTTTTT | CASSQEGLTGEKLFF
. | TRBD2 | TRBJ2-7 | TRBV5-4 | 17 | TGTGCCAGCAGCGGCGGGACTAGCGGGGGGGCACCCTACGAGCAGTACTTC | CASSGGTSGGAPYEQYF
. | TRBD1 | TRBJ2-7 | TRBV9 | 12 | TGTGCCAGCAGCCCAGGGGGCTACGAGCAGTACTTC | CASSPGGYEQYF
. | . | TRBJ2-1 | TRBV18 | 12 | TGTGCCAGCTCACCACAGGTTCAGGGAAAGTTCTTC | CASSPQVQGKFF